The sequence of this T cell receptor beta chain was determined in a study of tumor and adjacent non-tumor tissue in lung cancer. Study-level information: Patients were aged about 30 to 80, about ten men and a handful of women, stage I to III.

The template was RNA from unsorted bulk tissue. Donors were chemotherapy-naive, newly diagnosed lung cancer surgical patients in China, August–late 2014. Study-level findings and limits: Tumor TCR diversity, when higher, was linked to shorter survival.

Concerning this clonotype itself: Its antigen is undetermined.

The library came from three nested PCR rounds adapted from ARM-PCR protocols. TCRdb re-analysed the multiplex PCR reads in MiXCR, keeping a single row per CDR3 protein. The data contain approximately 79,000 distinct CDR3 sequences, roughly two thirds of them seen just once; the ten biggest clones take up under 9.5%. Germline loops: CDR1 MGHRA, CDR2 YSYEKL. This CDR3 spans 15 amino acids. V was pared by 4 bases and J by 5 bases, with 16 bases between. The sequence derives from a woman in her thirties or forties with non-small cell lung cancer. The specimen was lung tumor tissue. This chain joins TRBV4-1 and TRBJ2-3, with D unresolved. CDR3: CASSPVRSNKDTQYF. CDR3 DNA: TGCGCCAGCAGCCCCGTCCGGTCAAACAAAGATACGCAGTATTTT.